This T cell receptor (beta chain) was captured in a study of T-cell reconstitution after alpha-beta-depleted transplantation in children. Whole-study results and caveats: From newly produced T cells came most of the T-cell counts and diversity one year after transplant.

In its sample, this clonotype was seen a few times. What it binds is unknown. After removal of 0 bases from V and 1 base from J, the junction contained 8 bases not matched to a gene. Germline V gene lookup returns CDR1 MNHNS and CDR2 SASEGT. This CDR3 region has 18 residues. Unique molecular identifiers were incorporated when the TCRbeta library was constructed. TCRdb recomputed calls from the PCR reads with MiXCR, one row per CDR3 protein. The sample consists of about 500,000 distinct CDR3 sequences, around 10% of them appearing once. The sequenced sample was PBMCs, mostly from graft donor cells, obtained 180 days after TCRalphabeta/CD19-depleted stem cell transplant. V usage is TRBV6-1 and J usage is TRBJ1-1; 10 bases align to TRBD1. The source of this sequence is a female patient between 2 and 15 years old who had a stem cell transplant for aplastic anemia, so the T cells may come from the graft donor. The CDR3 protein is CASSEAGGQGEWNTEAFF. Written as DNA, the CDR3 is TGTGCCAGCAGTGAAGCCGGCGGACAGGGGGAGTGGAACACTGAAGCTTTCTTT.